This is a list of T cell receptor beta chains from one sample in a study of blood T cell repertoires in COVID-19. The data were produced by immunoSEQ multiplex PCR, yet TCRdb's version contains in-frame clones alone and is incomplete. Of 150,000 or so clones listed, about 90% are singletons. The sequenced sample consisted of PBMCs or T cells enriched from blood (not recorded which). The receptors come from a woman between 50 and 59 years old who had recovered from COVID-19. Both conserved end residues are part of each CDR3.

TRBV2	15	CASSVSGQGNQPQHF
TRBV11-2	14	CASSLDLRDTEAFF
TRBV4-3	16	CASSQVPLAGGATQYF
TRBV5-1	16	CASSLVTGGAGDTQYF
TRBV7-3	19	CASSLRPGSGYGLADTQYF
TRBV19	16	CASSMGSGGQGNEQYF
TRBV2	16	CASSDEWGGVPGELFF
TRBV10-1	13	CASSPGSNTEAFF
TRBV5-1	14	CASSVGQTYNEQFF
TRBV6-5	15	CASSYSQGASEKLFF
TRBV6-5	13	CASSLTGRGEQFF
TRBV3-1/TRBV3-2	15	CASSLAGGFYNEQFF
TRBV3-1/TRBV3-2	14	CASSLQGAGQPQHF
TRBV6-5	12	CASSRQGRSAFF
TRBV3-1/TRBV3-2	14	CASSQSTGTTEAFF
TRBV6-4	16	CASSDLAGGPSNEQFF
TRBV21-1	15	CASRRIDPGNEKLFF
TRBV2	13	CASSDRSAGELFF
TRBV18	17	CASSPLGQFSGANVLTF